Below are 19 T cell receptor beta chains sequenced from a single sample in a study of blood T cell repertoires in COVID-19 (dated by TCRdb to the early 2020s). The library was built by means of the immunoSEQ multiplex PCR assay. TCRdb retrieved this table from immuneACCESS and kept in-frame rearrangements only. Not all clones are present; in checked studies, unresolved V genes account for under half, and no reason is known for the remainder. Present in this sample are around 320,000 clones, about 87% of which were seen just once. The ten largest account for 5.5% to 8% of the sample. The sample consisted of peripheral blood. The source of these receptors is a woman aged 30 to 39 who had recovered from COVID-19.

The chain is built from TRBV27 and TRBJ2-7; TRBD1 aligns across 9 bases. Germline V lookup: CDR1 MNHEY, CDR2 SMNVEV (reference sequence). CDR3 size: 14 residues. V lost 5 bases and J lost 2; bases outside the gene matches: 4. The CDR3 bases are TGTGCCAGCAGTCGACAGGGGGAGGCCTACGAGCAGTACTTC. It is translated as CASSRQGEAYEQYF.

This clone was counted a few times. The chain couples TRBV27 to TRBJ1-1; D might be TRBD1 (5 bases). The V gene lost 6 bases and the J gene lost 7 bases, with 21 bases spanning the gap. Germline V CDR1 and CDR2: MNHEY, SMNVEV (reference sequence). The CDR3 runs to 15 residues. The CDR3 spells CASSPRVRAFGEAFF. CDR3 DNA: TGTGCCAGCAGCCCCAGGGTCAGGGCTTTCGGTGAAGCTTTCTTT.

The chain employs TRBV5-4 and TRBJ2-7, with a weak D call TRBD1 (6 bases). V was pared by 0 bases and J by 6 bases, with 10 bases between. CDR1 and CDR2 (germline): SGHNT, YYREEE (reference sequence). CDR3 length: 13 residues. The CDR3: CASSLDRAGEQYF. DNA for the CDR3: TGTGCCAGCAGCTTGGACAGGGCCGGCGAGCAGTACTTC. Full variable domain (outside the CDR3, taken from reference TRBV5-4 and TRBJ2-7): ETGVTQSPTHLIKTRGQQVTLRCSSQSGHNTVSWYQQALGQGPQFIFQYYREEENGRGNFPPRFSGLQFPNYSSELNVNALELDDSALYLCASSLDRAGEQYFGPGTRLTVT.

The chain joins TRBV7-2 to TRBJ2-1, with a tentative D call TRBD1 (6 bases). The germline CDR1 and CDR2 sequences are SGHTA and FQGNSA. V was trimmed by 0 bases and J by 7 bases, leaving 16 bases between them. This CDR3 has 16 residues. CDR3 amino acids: CASSLAPQGYGNEQFF. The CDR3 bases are TGTGCCAGCAGCTTAGCGCCACAGGGATACGGGAATGAGCAGTTCTTC.

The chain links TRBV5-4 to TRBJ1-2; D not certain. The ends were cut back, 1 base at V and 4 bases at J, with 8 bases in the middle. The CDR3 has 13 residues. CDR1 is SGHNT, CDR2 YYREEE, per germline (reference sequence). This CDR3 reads CASSLRSGYGYTF. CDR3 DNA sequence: TGTGCCAGCAGCTTGAGGAGTGGCTATGGCTACACCTTC.

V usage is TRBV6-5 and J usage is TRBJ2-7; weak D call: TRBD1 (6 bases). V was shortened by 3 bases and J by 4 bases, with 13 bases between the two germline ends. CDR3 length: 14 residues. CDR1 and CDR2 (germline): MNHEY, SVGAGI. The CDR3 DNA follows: TGTGCCAGCAGTTATAGGGACAACCTGTACGAGCAGTACTTC. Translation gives CASSYRDNLYEQYF.

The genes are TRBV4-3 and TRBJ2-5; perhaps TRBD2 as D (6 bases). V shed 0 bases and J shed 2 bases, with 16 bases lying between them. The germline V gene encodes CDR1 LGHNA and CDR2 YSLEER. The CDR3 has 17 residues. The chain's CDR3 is CASSQDGDFGDQETQYF. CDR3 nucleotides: TGCGCCAGCAGCCAAGACGGGGACTTTGGGGATCAAGAGACCCAGTACTTC.

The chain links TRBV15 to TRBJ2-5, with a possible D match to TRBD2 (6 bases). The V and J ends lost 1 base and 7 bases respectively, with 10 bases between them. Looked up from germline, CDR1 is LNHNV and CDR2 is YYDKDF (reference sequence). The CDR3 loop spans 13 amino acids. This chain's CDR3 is CATSRVSGGTQYF. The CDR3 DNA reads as TGTGCCACCAGCAGAGTATCCGGGGGGACCCAGTACTTC.

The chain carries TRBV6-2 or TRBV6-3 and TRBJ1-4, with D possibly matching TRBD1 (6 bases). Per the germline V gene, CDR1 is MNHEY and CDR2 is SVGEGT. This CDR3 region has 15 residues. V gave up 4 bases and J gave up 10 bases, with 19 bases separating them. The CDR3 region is CASSSGTPVTGKLFF. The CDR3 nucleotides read TGTGCCAGCAGTTCCGGGACACCCGTTACGGGAAAACTGTTTTTT.

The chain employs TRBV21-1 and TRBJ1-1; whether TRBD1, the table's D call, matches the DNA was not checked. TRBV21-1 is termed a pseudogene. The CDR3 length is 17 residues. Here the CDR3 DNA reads TGTGCCAGCAACAAGACCGGGACAGGGACCATGAACACTGAAGCTTTCTTT. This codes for CASNKTGTGTMNTEAFF.

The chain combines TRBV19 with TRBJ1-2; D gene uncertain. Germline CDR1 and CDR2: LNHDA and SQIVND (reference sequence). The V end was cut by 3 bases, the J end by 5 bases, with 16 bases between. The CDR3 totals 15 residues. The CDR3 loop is CASSMAPTELYGYTF. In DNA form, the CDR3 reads TGTGCCAGTAGTATGGCACCCACGGAGCTTTATGGCTACACCTTC.

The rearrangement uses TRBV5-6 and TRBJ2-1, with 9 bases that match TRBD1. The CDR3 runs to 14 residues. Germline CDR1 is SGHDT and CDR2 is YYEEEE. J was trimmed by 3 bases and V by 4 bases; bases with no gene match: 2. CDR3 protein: CASSVTGGYNEQFF. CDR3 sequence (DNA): TGTGCCAGCAGCGTGACAGGGGGCTACAATGAGCAGTTCTTC.

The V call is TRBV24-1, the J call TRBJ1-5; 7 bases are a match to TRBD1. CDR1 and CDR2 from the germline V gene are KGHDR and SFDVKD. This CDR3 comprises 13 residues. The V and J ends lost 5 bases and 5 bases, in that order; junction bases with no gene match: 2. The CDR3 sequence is CATSGGTDQPQHF. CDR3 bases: TGTGCCACCAGTGGAGGGACAGATCAGCCCCAGCATTTT.

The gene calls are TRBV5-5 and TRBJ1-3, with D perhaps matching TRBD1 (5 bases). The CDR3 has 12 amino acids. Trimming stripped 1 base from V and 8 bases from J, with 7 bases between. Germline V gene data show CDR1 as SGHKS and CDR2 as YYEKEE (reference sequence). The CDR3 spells CASSLLGDTIYF. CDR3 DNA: TGTGCCAGCAGCTTGTTAGGGGACACCATATATTTT.

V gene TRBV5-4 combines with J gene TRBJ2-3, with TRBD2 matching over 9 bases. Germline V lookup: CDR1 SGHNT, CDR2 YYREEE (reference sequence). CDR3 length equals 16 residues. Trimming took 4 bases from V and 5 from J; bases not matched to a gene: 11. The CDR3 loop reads CASSTDAGGQRDTQYF. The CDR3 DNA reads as TGTGCCAGCAGCACGGACGCGGGGGGGCAAAGAGATACGCAGTATTTT.

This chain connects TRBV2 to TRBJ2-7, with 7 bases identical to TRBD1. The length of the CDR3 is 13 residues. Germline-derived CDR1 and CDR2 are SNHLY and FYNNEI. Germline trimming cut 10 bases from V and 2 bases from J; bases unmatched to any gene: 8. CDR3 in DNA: TGTGCCACCACGGGACAGAAAGCCTACGAGCAGTACTTC. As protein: CATTGQKAYEQYF.

The CDR3 protein is CASKSFGGNRANTGELFF. The CDR3 DNA is TGTGCCAGCAAGAGTTTCGGGGGGAATAGGGCGAACACCGGGGAGCTGTTTTTT. The gene calls are TRBV5-8 and TRBJ2-2, with TRBD2 matching over 7 bases. This CDR3 has 18 amino acids. The germline V gene encodes CDR1 SGHTS and CDR2 YDEGEE. V lost 6 bases, J lost 0 bases, and 14 bases stayed unmatched.

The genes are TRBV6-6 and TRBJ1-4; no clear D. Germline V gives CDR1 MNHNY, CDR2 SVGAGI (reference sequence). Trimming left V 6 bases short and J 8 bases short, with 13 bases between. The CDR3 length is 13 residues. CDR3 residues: CASRDFPREKLFF. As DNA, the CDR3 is TGTGCCAGCAGGGACTTTCCCCGGGAAAAACTGTTTTTT.

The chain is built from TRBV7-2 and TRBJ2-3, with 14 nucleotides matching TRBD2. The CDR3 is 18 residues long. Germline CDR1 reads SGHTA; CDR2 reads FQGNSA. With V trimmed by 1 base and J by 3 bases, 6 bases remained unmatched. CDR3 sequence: CASSLVGTSGGVTDTQYF. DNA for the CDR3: TGTGCCAGCAGCTTAGTGGGGACTAGCGGGGGAGTAACAGATACGCAGTATTTT. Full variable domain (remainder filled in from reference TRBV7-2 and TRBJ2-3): GAGVSQSPSNKVTEKGKDVELRCDPISGHTALYWYRQSLGQGLEFLIYFQGNSAPDKSGLPSDRFSAERTGGSVSTLTIQRTQQEDSAVYLCASSLVGTSGGVTDTQYFGPGTRLTVL.